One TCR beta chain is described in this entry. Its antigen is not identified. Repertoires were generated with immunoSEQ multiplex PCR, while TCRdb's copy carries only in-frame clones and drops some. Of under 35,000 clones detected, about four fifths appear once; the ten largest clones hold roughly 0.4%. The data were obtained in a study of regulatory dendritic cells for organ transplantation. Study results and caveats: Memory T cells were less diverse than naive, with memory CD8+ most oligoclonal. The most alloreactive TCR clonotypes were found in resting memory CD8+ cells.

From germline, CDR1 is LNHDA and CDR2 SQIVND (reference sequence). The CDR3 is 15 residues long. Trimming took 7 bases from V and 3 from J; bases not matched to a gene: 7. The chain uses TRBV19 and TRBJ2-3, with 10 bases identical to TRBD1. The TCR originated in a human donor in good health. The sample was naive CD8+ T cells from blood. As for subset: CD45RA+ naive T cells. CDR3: CASNGQGGGTDTQYF. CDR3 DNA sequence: TGTGCCAGTAACGGACAGGGGGGTGGTACAGATACGCAGTATTTT.